A selection of T cell receptor beta chains follows, all from one sample in a study of CD8+ T cells in alopecia areata. Produced via immunoSEQ multiplex PCR; TCRdb's table is partial and in-frame only. The sample holds 150,000 to 200,000 clones, around three fifths seen once. The input for sequencing was CD4+ T cells sorted from blood, taken at week 24, from a patient treated with tofacitinib. The receptors were sampled from a human donor with alopecia areata. Both conserved end residues are part of each CDR3. A D gene is named only where the DNA matches it firmly. Clone size is shown for a subset of rows, as once, few, many or a class of expanded clone.

V gene	clone size	J gene	D gene	CDR3 DNA	CDR3 protein
TRBV29-1	-	TRBJ2-3	-	TGCAGCGTTGGTGGGGTAATCACAGATACGCAGTATTTT	CSVGGVITDTQYF
TRBV30	-	TRBJ2-2	-	TGTGCCTGGAGTTTAATCACCGGGGAGCTGTTTTTT	CAWSLITGELFF
TRBV29-1	-	TRBJ1-2	TRBD1	TGCAGCGTTGACGTCAGGGGGCAATATGGCTACACCTTC	CSVDVRGQYGYTF
TRBV30	-	TRBJ1-6	-	TGTGCCTGGAGTGGTGGGGTTTTGGATTCACCCCTCCACTTT	CAWSGGVLDSPLHF
TRBV25-1	-	TRBJ2-3	-	TGTGCCAGCAGTGACCGGTCGGGCGAATCAGATACGCAGTATTTT	CASSDRSGESDTQYF
TRBV7-7	-	TRBJ1-2	-	TGTGCCAGCAGCTTACGGGGAAACTATGGCTACACCTTC	CASSLRGNYGYTF
TRBV30	few	TRBJ2-6	TRBD2	TGTGCCTGCTGGCGGGGGTCGGTGGCCAACGTCCTGACTTTC	CACWRGSVANVLTF
TRBV5-1	-	TRBJ2-4	-	TGCGCCAGCAGCTTGGCCGGAGACAAAAACATTCAGTACTTC	CASSLAGDKNIQYF
TRBV6-5	once	TRBJ2-5	TRBD1	TGTGCCAGCAGTCCTCGGACAGGCGGAGAGACCCAGTACTTC	CASSPRTGGETQYF
TRBV2	-	TRBJ2-2	-	TGTGCCAGCAGTGAATTCAGGGGAGGCACCGGGGAGCTGTTTTTT	CASSEFRGGTGELFF
TRBV29-1	few	TRBJ2-1	-	TGCAGCGTGGCCCAGGGGATGAAGAATGAGCAGTTCTTC	CSVAQGMKNEQFF
TRBV19	-	TRBJ2-7	-	TGTGCCAGTAGTACGGACATCAGCTCCTACGAGCAGTACTTC	CASSTDISSYEQYF
TRBV4-1	-	TRBJ1-1	TRBD1	TGCGCCAGCAGCTCAACAAGGGGGCCCTACACTGAAGCTTTCTTT	CASSSTRGPYTEAFF
TRBV7-8	-	TRBJ2-7	-	TGTGCCAGCAGCTTATGGGGGTACGAGCAGTACTTC	CASSLWGYEQYF
TRBV6-5	-	TRBJ2-5	-	TGTGCCAGCAGTTCGGTGGTACTCGGGGGAAAGACCCAGTACTTC	CASSSVVLGGKTQYF
TRBV14	few	TRBJ1-6	-	TGTGCCAGCAGCCAAGAGACCTATAATTCACCCCTCCACTTT	CASSQETYNSPLHF
TRBV5-1	-	TRBJ2-4	-	TGCGCCAGCAGCTTGGATCCCGGGACTCCAAAAAACATTCAGTACTTC	CASSLDPGTPKNIQYF
TRBV30	-	TRBJ2-3	TRBD2	TGTGCCTGGAGTCTAGCGGGGGGCCAAGATACGCAGTATTTT	CAWSLAGGQDTQYF
TRBV5-1	-	TRBJ2-5	TRBD2	TGCGCCAGCAGCACCGGGTGGCTAGCGGGGCCTCAAGAGACCCAGTACTTC	CASSTGWLAGPQETQYF
TRBV27	-	TRBJ1-2	TRBD1	TGTGCCAGCAGGACAGGGGCTCGCTATGGCTACACCTTC	CASRTGARYGYTF
TRBV19	-	TRBJ1-1	-	TGTGCCAGTAACCCGGCCCTCGTGGACACTGAAGCTTTCTTT	CASNPALVDTEAFF
TRBV5-6	-	TRBJ2-3	TRBD1	TGTGCCAGCAGCCCTCCGGCCGGGACAGGGGGCACAGATACGCAGTATTTT	CASSPPAGTGGTDTQYF
TRBV28	-	TRBJ1-2	-	TGTGCCAGCGGAGGAGACGGGTTTAACTATGGCTACACCTTC	CASGGDGFNYGYTF
TRBV29-1	-	TRBJ2-3	-	TGCAGCGTGAACAACCCGACGGACACCACAGATACGCAGTATTTT	CSVNNPTDTTDTQYF
TRBV29-1	few	TRBJ1-1	-	TGCAGCGTTGAGGTCTCACAGGTTGAAGCTTTCTTT	CSVEVSQVEAFF
TRBV18	once	TRBJ2-2	-	TGTGCCAGCTCACGACGACGGGATCACACCGGGGAGCTGTTTTTT	CASSRRRDHTGELFF
TRBV7-2	-	TRBJ1-5	-	TGTGCCAGCAGCTCCCGTTGGGGGAGCAATCAGCCCCAGCATTTT	CASSSRWGSNQPQHF
TRBV6-5	-	TRBJ1-2	-	TGTGCCAGCACCACACGGGCTGGGGGCTACACCTTC	CASTTRAGGYTF
TRBV11-2	-	TRBJ1-1	-	TGTGCCAGCAGCTTAAGGGGGAACACTGAAGCTTTCTTT	CASSLRGNTEAFF
TRBV18	few	TRBJ1-4	-	TGTGCCAGCTCACCAAGCGGGACAAAAAATGAAAAACTGTTTTTT	CASSPSGTKNEKLFF
TRBV4-2	once	TRBJ2-3	TRBD1	TGTGCCAGCAGCGGGGGACAGGGCGGCGATACGCAGTATTTT	CASSGGQGGDTQYF
TRBV29-1	-	TRBJ2-7	TRBD2	TGCAGCGTGGGAGGGCAGTCGAACGCCTACGAGCAGTACTTC	CSVGGQSNAYEQYF
TRBV30	-	TRBJ1-2	TRBD1	TGTGCCTGGACCCAGGACAGGGGCTATGGCTACACCTTC	CAWTQDRGYGYTF
TRBV19	-	TRBJ1-2	-	TGTGCCAGTACCTCTACGGGTCCTCCCGCGGTCTACACCTTC	CASTSTGPPAVYTF
TRBV5-1	few	TRBJ1-2	-	TGCGCCAGCAGCGGAGGAGTTCGAAATGGCTACACCTTC	CASSGGVRNGYTF
TRBV6-5	once	TRBJ1-2	-	TGTGCCAGCGGACTGGAAGTCTATGGCTACACCTTC	CASGLEVYGYTF
TRBV6-1	-	TRBJ2-1	TRBD2	TGTGCCAGCAGTGAAGGAATAGCGGGGGGTTATGAGCAGTTCTTC	CASSEGIAGGYEQFF
TRBV6-6	few	TRBJ1-2	-	TGTGCCAGCAGTTCGTCCAGAACCTATGGCTACACCTTC	CASSSSRTYGYTF
TRBV6-5	-	TRBJ2-1	-	TGTGCCAGCAGAACCGGGCTAATTCAGTACAATGAGCAGTTCTTC	CASRTGLIQYNEQFF
TRBV19	-	TRBJ1-2	TRBD1	TGTGCCAGTAGATGGGACAGCCACTATGGCTACACCTTC	CASRWDSHYGYTF
TRBV29-1	-	TRBJ2-5	-	TGCAGCGCTGGCGGGTCGGGGAGAGAGACCCAGTACTTC	CSAGGSGRETQYF
TRBV29-1	-	TRBJ2-5	-	TGCAGCGTTGTAGGGGGGGCAGTTGGGACCCAGTACTTC	CSVVGGAVGTQYF
TRBV6-5	-	TRBJ1-3	-	TGTGCCAGCAGCCAAACAGGAAACACCATATATTTT	CASSQTGNTIYF
TRBV7-9	-	TRBJ1-2	-	TGTGCCAGCAGCTTAGTCAACTATGGCTACACCTTC	CASSLVNYGYTF
TRBV7-8	-	TRBJ1-5	TRBD1	TGTGCCAGCAGCTTAGGATATCGACAGGGAATCAATCAGCCCCAGCATTTT	CASSLGYRQGINQPQHF
TRBV5-6	-	TRBJ1-6	-	TGTGCCAGCAGCTCGGTTGGGGATAATTCACCCCTCCACTTT	CASSSVGDNSPLHF
TRBV5-1	-	TRBJ1-2	TRBD1	TGCGCCAGCAGCTTGTCGACAGGGGAGCCCTATGGCTACACCTTC	CASSLSTGEPYGYTF
TRBV6-1	-	TRBJ2-3	TRBD2	TGTGCCAGCAGGGACCGACAGCGGGGAGATACGCAGTATTTT	CASRDRQRGDTQYF
TRBV7-9	few	TRBJ1-6	TRBD1	TGTGCCAGCAGCCACAGGGGGGATTCACCCCTCCACTTT	CASSHRGDSPLHF
TRBV18	few	TRBJ2-5	-	TGTGCCAGCTCACCACCAGCGAAACAAGAGACCCAGTACTTC	CASSPPAKQETQYF
TRBV29-1	-	TRBJ2-3	TRBD2	TGCAGCGTAGGACCGGGACTAGCGGGGGGAGATACGCAGTATTTT	CSVGPGLAGGDTQYF